Below, 21 T cell receptor beta chains from the same sample are listed, as sequenced in a study of cytomegalovirus exposure and HLA in healthy donors. PCR primers comprised 60 Vbeta and 13 Jbeta primers. Using immunoSEQ multiplex PCR, the repertoire was profiled, and TCRdb retains in-frame clones only, with some absent. The sample has under 300,000 clones; about 86% are singletons. Sequenced material: PBMCs. The receptors were gathered from a woman aged 60-75 years in good health and CMV-seropositive.

Details on this clone: A junction boundary mismatches the germline segment, possibly from a read error. The genes are TRBV7-9 and TRBJ1-5; 10 bases fit TRBD1. Looked up from germline, CDR1 is SEHNR and CDR2 is FQNEAQ (reference sequence). The CDR3 is 18 amino acids. The CDR3, as DNA: TGTTCCAGCAGCTTAGTCGGGACAGGGGCATATAGCAATCAGCCCCAGCATTTT. This encodes CSSSLVGTGAYSNQPQHF.

This clone has just one count. The genes are TRBV9 and TRBJ2-6, with TRBD2 as a possible D gene (6 bases). The CDR3 length is 16 residues. Germline loops: CDR1 SGDLS, CDR2 YYNGEE. Trimming took off 3 bases at V and 2 bases at J, with 12 bases between the two ends. The chain's CDR3 is CASSDGGTTGANVLTF. The CDR3 region has the DNA TGTGCCAGCAGCGACGGGGGTACGACTGGGGCCAACGTCCTGACTTTC.

The CDR3 loop reads CASSFSGLAGGGTDTQYF. The CDR3 nucleotides read TGTGCCAGCAGTTTTTCGGGACTAGCGGGGGGGGGCACAGATACGCAGTATTTT. The V call is TRBV28, the J call TRBJ2-3; 16 bases match TRBD2. CDR3 size: 18 residues. CDR1 and CDR2 from the germline V gene are MDHEN and SYDVKM. Germline trimming cut 3 bases from V and 1 base from J; bases unmatched to any gene: 4.

J is TRBJ1-1 and V is TRBV6-5, with 7 nucleotides matching TRBD1. After removal of 4 bases from V and 5 bases from J, the junction contained 10 bases not matched to a gene. This CDR3 comprises 15 residues. CDR1 is MNHEY and CDR2 is SVGAGI in the germline V gene. The CDR3 DNA sequence: TGTGCCAGCAGTTCCCTACAGGGGACGGGGACTGAAGCTTTCTTT. Amino acid sequence: CASSSLQGTGTEAFF.

This clone occurred once. V gene TRBV5-8 combines with J gene TRBJ1-1; D call uncertain. The V end lost 4 bases, the J end lost 2 bases, and 15 bases lay between the germline ends. Germline V CDR1 and CDR2: SGHTS, YDEGEE. The CDR3 runs to 15 residues. CDR3 DNA sequence: TGTGCCAGCAGCACCGGGTCCGTGATAAACACTGAAGCTTTCTTT. Translating gives CASSTGSVINTEAFF.

In DNA form, the CDR3 reads TGTGCCAGCAGCCCGGTAGGGGCCGAGCAGTACTTC. Its protein product is CASSPVGAEQYF. This chain connects TRBV5-6 to TRBJ2-7, with D maybe TRBD1 (5 bases). The CDR3 runs to 12 residues. The germline V gene encodes CDR1 SGHDT and CDR2 YYEEEE. V lost 4 bases, J lost 6 bases, and 11 bases lay in between.

V gene TRBV6-1 combines with J gene TRBJ2-5; 7 nucleotides match TRBD2. With V trimmed by 8 bases and J by 4 bases, 13 bases remained unmatched. Germline V gives CDR1 MNHNS, CDR2 SASEGT. The CDR3 loop spans 15 amino acids. The DNA of the CDR3 is TGTGCCAGCTCCATGGCCATAACTAGCGCAGAGACCCAGTACTTC. Amino acid sequence: CASSMAITSAETQYF.

The chain is built from TRBV30 and TRBJ1-4, with a tentative D call TRBD1 (6 bases). V gave up 7 bases and J gave up 5 bases, with 11 bases separating them. CDR3 length equals 12 residues. CDR1 and CDR2 from the germline V gene are GTSNPN and SVGIG (reference sequence). CDR3 protein: CAYQGINEKLFF. In DNA form, the CDR3 reads TGTGCCTACCAGGGGATAAATGAAAAACTGTTTTTT.

The chain carries TRBV7-2 and TRBJ2-5; 13 nucleotides align to TRBD2. The J call may be mistaken, given a closer DNA end match to TRBJ2-7. This CDR3 has 15 residues. Germline V gene sequence: CDR1 SGHTA, CDR2 FQGNSA. The CDR3 sequence: CASSFGLAGVPEQYF. In DNA form, the CDR3 reads TGTGCCAGCAGCTTCGGACTAGCGGGAGTTCCCGAGCAGTACTTC.

This chain uses TRBV21-1 with TRBJ2-1; the D call TRBD2 from the table was never checked on the DNA. TRBV21-1 is designated a pseudogene. The CDR3 runs 19 residues. This chain's CDR3 is CASSKEGTSGRPVTDEQFF. DNA of the CDR3: TGTGCCAGCAGCAAAGAGGGGACTAGCGGGAGACCCGTAACCGATGAGCAGTTCTTC.

The genes are TRBV7-9 and TRBJ1-1; 8 positions match TRBD1. V trimming: 5 bases; J trimming: 0 bases; junction bases outside the gene matches: 14. CDR1 is SEHNR and CDR2 is FQNEAQ in the germline V gene (reference sequence). CDR3 length: 18 residues. Here the CDR3 reads CASSPRDRWTVVNTEAFF. As DNA, the CDR3 is TGTGCCAGCAGCCCTAGGGACAGGTGGACGGTAGTGAACACTGAAGCTTTCTTT.

The chain's CDR3 is CASSPPLSGVDTEAFF. In DNA form, the CDR3 reads TGTGCCAGCAGCCCTCCCCTTTCCGGGGTGGACACTGAAGCTTTCTTT. V and J are TRBV28 and TRBJ1-1; the D is unclear. Trimming removed 6 bases from V and 3 bases from J, with 20 bases in between. The CDR3 is made up of 16 amino acids. Germline V CDR1 and CDR2: MDHEN, SYDVKM.

The rearrangement joins TRBV6-5 to TRBJ2-3, with D possibly TRBD1 on 6 matching bases. The CDR3 runs 15 residues. CDR1 is MNHEY and CDR2 is SVGAGI in the germline V gene. Trimming shortened V by 6 bases and J by 2 bases, and 15 bases separated the two germline ends. The CDR3 DNA reads as TGTGCCAGCAGGCCACCGGGACACTACACAGATACGCAGTATTTT. Its protein is CASRPPGHYTDTQYF.

This rearrangement joins TRBV4-1 to TRBJ2-1, with 13 bases matching TRBD2. From germline, CDR1 is MGHRA and CDR2 YSYEKL. V trimming: 3 bases; J trimming: 9 bases; junction bases outside the gene matches: 14. CDR3 length: 18 amino acids. CDR3 in amino acids: CASSHLPGLAGSGGEQFF. As DNA, the CDR3 is TGCGCCAGCAGCCATTTACCGGGACTAGCGGGGTCGGGCGGTGAGCAGTTCTTC.

The chain uses TRBV6-1 and TRBJ1-3; the D is unclear. The CDR3 is made up of 13 amino acids. Per germline, CDR1 MNHNS and CDR2 SASEGT. Trimming removed 8 bases from V and 2 bases from J, with 10 bases in between. CDR3 DNA sequence: TGTGCCAGCGGGGAGGCCGCTGGAAACACCATATATTTT. Translation gives CASGEAAGNTIYF.

The chain carries TRBV4-1 and TRBJ2-1, with a weak D call TRBD2 (5 bases). CDR1 and CDR2 from the germline V gene are MGHRA and YSYEKL. Trimming cost V 4 bases and J 9 bases, with 13 bases left between them. This CDR3 is 13 amino acids long. The CDR3 nucleotides are TGCGCCAGCAGCCGACTAAGGGAAAGTGAGCAGTTCTTC. Translating gives CASSRLRESEQFF.

This clone was observed a single time. The CDR3 loop is CASSFPRRQGGNEQFF. CDR3 in DNA: TGTGCCAGCAGCTTCCCAAGACGGCAAGGGGGCAATGAGCAGTTCTTC. The chain has TRBV11-2 and TRBJ2-1; D may be TRBD1 (6 bases). The V gene's germline CDR1 is SGHAT and CDR2 FQNNGV. V was shortened by 3 bases and J by 6 bases, with 18 bases between the two germline ends. The CDR3 covers 16 residues. The full variable domain, rest sourced from reference TRBV11-2 and TRBJ2-1, is EAGVAQSPRYKIIEKRQSVAFWCNPISGHATLYWYQQILGQGPKLLIQFQNNGVVDDSQLPKDRFSAERLKGVDSTLKIQPAKLEDSAVYLCASSFPRRQGGNEQFFGPGTRLTVL.

A few counts support this clone. The rearrangement uses TRBV7-2 and TRBJ1-3; D gene uncertain. Trimming pared 2 bases from V and 2 bases from J, leaving 10 bases between. Germline-derived CDR1 and CDR2 are SGHTA and FQGNSA. The length of the CDR3 is 15 residues. CDR3 DNA sequence: TGTGCCAGCAGCTTATTTAGAACGGCTGGAAACACCATATATTTT. Its protein is CASSLFRTAGNTIYF.

Only one count was recorded for this clone. The chain is built from TRBV7-3 and TRBJ2-2; D unresolved. The V gene lost 4 bases and the J gene lost 6 bases, with 9 bases spanning the gap. The CDR3 is 13 amino acids. Germline CDR1 and CDR2: SGHTA and FQGTGA. In nucleotides, the CDR3 is TGTGCCAGCAGCTCCGGGTCGGCCGGGGAGCTGTTTTTT. Its translation: CASSSGSAGELFF.

The chain combines TRBV7-8 with TRBJ2-1, with D perhaps TRBD2 (8 bases). V lost 5 bases, J lost 9 bases, and 17 bases lay in between. Germline CDR1 SGHVS, CDR2 FQNEAQ. CDR3 length equals 14 residues. The CDR3 nucleotides are TGTGCCAGCAGCCTGAGGGACAGCGGGGGTGAGCAGTTCTTC. As protein: CASSLRDSGGEQFF.

The rearrangement joins TRBV5-1 to TRBJ2-7, with D possibly being TRBD2 (6 bases). The CDR3 runs to 16 residues. Looked up from germline, CDR1 is SGHRS and CDR2 is YFSETQ. Trimming took off 0 bases at V and 0 bases at J, with 13 bases between the two ends. The CDR3 nucleotides are TGCGCCAGCAGCTTGGAACCCGGGAGTGGCTCCTACGAGCAGTACTTC. Translating gives CASSLEPGSGSYEQYF. Combining the CDR3 with reference TRBV5-1 and TRBJ2-7 gives the whole variable domain KAGVTQTPRYLIKTRGQQVTLSCSPISGHRSVSWYQQTPGQGLQFLFEYFSETQRNKGNFPGRFSGRQFSNSRSEMNVSTLELGDSALYLCASSLEPGSGSYEQYFGPGTRLTVT.